Listed below are T cell receptor beta chains from one sample, sequenced in a study of T-cell memory formation after mild COVID-19. TCRdb ran MiXCR on the 5' RACE reads and lists one entry per CDR3 protein. The sample has 250,000 to 350,000 distinct CDR3 sequences, 15% to 20% seen once. Sequencing was performed on PBMCs or a T cell subset sorted from them (not recorded which). The origin of the receptors is a man aged 18 to 35 who had mild COVID-19 (a few samples of this study predate the infection). Cell type and time point are not known. CDR3s include the opening cysteine and the closing phenylalanine or tryptophan. The D gene is left open where the match is weak. Only part of the rows carry a size: once, few, many, or a class if the clone is expanded.

J gene	D gene	V gene	clone size	CDR3 length	CDR3 DNA	CDR3 protein
TRBJ2-2	TRBD2	TRBV24-1	few	17	TGTGCCACCAGTTCTCCCTTTAGCGGGGGGCGCACCGGGGAGCTGTTTTTT	CATSSPFSGGRTGELFF
TRBJ1-1	.	TRBV28	.	17	TGTGCCAGCAGTTTCATGCCCCAGAAACTCATGAACACTGAAGCTTTCTTT	CASSFMPQKLMNTEAFF
TRBJ2-3	.	TRBV7-2	.	14	TGTGCCAGCAGCGTCGGACATCGCACAGATACGCAGTATTTT	CASSVGHRTDTQYF
TRBJ1-4	TRBD1	TRBV5-6	.	16	TGTGCCAGCAGCTTGGACAGGGGTCTAAGTAATGAAAAACTGTTTTTT	CASSLDRGLSNEKLFF
TRBJ2-2	.	TRBV5-1	.	13	TGCGCCAGCAGCATCAGGGGAGGCGGGGAGCTGTTTTTT	CASSIRGGGELFF
TRBJ2-1	.	TRBV7-2	.	16	TGTGCCAGCAGCTTAGAGTACCAACAAGTAGGGAATGAGCAGTTCTTC	CASSLEYQQVGNEQFF
TRBJ2-7	.	TRBV12-3/TRBV12-4	many	14	TGTGCCAGCAGTTTAGCGGGAGCGGCGGGCGAGCAGTACTTC	CASSLAGAAGEQYF
TRBJ2-5	TRBD1	TRBV7-9	many	15	TGTGCCAGCAGCTTAGGAGGGACAGGGGAAGAGACCCAGTACTTC	CASSLGGTGEETQYF
TRBJ1-5	.	TRBV5-5	.	15	TGTGCCAGCAGCTTGGGTTGGGAGGCGAGTCAGCCCCAGCATTTT	CASSLGWEASQPQHF
TRBJ2-2	TRBD1	TRBV6-2/TRBV6-3	few	16	TGTGCCAGCAGTTTTGGGGACAGGGCGAACACCGGGGAGCTGTTTTTT	CASSFGDRANTGELFF
TRBJ2-1	.	TRBV19	few	13	TGTGCTACGACAGGCTACTCCTACAATGAGCAGTTCTTC	CATTGYSYNEQFF
TRBJ2-3	TRBD2	TRBV6-6	few	15	TGTGCCAGCAGGGACTCTAGCGGGGGGTCTGATACGCAGTATTTT	CASRDSSGGSDTQYF
TRBJ2-3	TRBD2	TRBV4-1	.	16	TGCGCCAGCAGCCCTTCGGGGGGGGCTAGCACAGATACGCAGTATTTT	CASSPSGGASTDTQYF
TRBJ1-1	.	TRBV3-1	.	13	TGTGCCAGCAGCCCGATACAGGACACTGAAGCTTTCTTT	CASSPIQDTEAFF
TRBJ2-3	.	TRBV19	.	15	TGTGCCAGTAGTATATCCGTCTACGGGCCTGATACGCAGTATTTT	CASSISVYGPDTQYF
TRBJ2-4	.	TRBV14	few	12	TGTGCCAGCATGAACGGGATGGACATTCAGTACTTC	CASMNGMDIQYF
TRBJ2-2	.	TRBV10-3	few	14	TGTGCCATCAGTGAGGGGGCGAGCACCGGGGAGCTGTTTTTT	CAISEGASTGELFF
TRBJ2-5	.	TRBV6-2/TRBV6-3	.	12	TGTGCCAGCACCTCTGTGCAAGAGACCCAGTACTTC	CASTSVQETQYF
TRBJ2-2	.	TRBV5-5	many	13	TGTGCCAGCAGCTTGGGGGCCAACGGGGAGCTGTTTTTT	CASSLGANGELFF
TRBJ2-3	.	TRBV4-3	once	15	TGCGCCAGCAGCCTCTTTTCGCAGGCTACAGATACGCAGTATTTT	CASSLFSQATDTQYF
TRBJ1-1	TRBD1	TRBV7-6	few	14	TGTGCCAGCAGCTTAGGACAGGGAAGCACTGAAGCTTTCTTT	CASSLGQGSTEAFF
TRBJ1-5	TRBD1	TRBV2	.	14	TGTGCCAGCAGTGAGATGCAGGGGGATCAGCCCCAGCATTTT	CASSEMQGDQPQHF
TRBJ2-1	.	TRBV7-6	many	12	TGTGCCAGCAGCCCCCAGGGGGGCGAGCAGTTCTTC	CASSPQGGEQFF
TRBJ1-4	.	TRBV7-2	few	19	TGTGCCAGCAGCTTATATGGACGACCAGCTACAACGGAAAATGAAAAACTGTTTTTT	CASSLYGRPATTENEKLFF